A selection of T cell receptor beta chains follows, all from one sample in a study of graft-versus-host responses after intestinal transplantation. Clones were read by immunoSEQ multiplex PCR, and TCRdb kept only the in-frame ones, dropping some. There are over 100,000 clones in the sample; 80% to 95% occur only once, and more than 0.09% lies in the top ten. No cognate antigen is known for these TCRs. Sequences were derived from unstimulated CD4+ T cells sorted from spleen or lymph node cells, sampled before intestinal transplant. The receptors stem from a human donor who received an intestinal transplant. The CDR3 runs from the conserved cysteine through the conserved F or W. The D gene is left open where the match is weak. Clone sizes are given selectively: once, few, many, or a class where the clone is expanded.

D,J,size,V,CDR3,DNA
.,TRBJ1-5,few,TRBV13,CASSLGGSSRPQHF,TGTGCCAGCAGCTTAGGGGGGAGCTCTAGGCCCCAGCATTTT
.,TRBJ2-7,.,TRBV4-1,CASSQAEPPPNEQYF,TGCGCCAGCAGCCAAGCCGAACCTCCACCCAACGAGCAGTACTTC
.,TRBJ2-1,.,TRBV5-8,CASSPGEIYNEQFF,TGTGCCAGCAGCCCAGGGGAAATCTACAATGAGCAGTTCTTC
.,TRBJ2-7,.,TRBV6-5,CASSYRKQGISYEQYF,TGTGCCAGCAGTTACCGGAAACAGGGAATTTCCTACGAGCAGTACTTC
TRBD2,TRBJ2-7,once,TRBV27,CASSSGLAGGEQYF,TGTGCCAGCAGTTCCGGGCTAGCGGGCGGTGAGCAGTACTTC
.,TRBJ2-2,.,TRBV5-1,CASSLAGGTTTGELFF,TGCGCCAGCAGCTTGGCCGGCGGGACAACCACCGGGGAGCTGTTTTTT
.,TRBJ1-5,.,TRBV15,CATSGPGGGIGQPQHF,TGTGCCACCAGCGGGCCCGGGGGGGGGATCGGACAGCCCCAGCATTTT
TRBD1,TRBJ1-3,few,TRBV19,CASRSRQGTISGNTIYF,TGTGCCAGTAGGAGCAGACAGGGGACCATCTCTGGAAACACCATATATTTT
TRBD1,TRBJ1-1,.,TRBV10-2,CASMTRDRQGAFF,TGCGCCAGCATGACCAGAGACCGACAGGGGGCTTTCTTT
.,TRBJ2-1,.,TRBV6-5,CASSRAGASYNEQFF,TGTGCCAGCAGCCGGGCAGGGGCCTCCTACAATGAGCAGTTCTTC
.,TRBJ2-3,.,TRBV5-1,CASSSGDTQYF,TGCGCCAGCAGCTCCGGAGATACGCAGTATTTT
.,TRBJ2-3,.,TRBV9,CASSVAPSADTQYF,TGTGCCAGCAGCGTAGCTCCTAGCGCAGATACGCAGTATTTT
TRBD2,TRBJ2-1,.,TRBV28,CASSSSEMAGAYNEQFF,TGTGCCAGCAGTTCCTCGGAAATGGCGGGAGCCTACAATGAGCAGTTCTTC
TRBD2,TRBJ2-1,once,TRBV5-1,CASSLVRGRDYNEQFF,TGCGCCAGCAGCTTGGTGCGCGGGAGGGATTACAATGAGCAGTTCTTC
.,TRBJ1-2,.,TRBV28,CASSSDSFYGYTF,TGTGCCAGCAGTTCGGACAGCTTCTATGGCTACACCTTC
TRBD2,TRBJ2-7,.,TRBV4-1,CASSQQITSGSLSEQYF,TGCGCCAGCAGCCAACAAATTACTAGCGGGAGCCTTAGCGAGCAGTACTTC
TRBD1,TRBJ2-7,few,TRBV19,CASRARTGAYEQYF,TGTGCCAGTAGGGCCAGGACAGGGGCCTACGAGCAGTACTTC
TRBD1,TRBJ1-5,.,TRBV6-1,CASRTGGNQPQHF,TGTGCCAGCAGGACAGGGGGCAATCAGCCCCAGCATTTT
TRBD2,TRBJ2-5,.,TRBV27,CASRRTGTSQGTQYF,TGTGCCAGCAGACGGACCGGGACTAGCCAAGGGACCCAGTACTTC
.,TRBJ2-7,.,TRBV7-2,CASSQRRSKQYF,TGTGCCAGCAGCCAACGACGAAGCAAGCAGTACTTC
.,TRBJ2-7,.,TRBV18,CASSPLEGVEQYF,TGTGCCAGCTCACCCCTCGAGGGGGTTGAGCAGTACTTC
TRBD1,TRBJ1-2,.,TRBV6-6,CASWTGGDHGYTF,TGTGCCAGTTGGACAGGGGGCGATCATGGCTACACCTTC
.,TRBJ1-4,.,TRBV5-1,CASHQGRRPVGNEKLFF,TGCGCCAGCCATCAAGGCAGGCGGCCGGTGGGTAATGAAAAACTGTTTTTT
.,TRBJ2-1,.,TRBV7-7,CASSQDGHNEQFF,TGTGCTAGCAGCCAGGACGGACACAATGAGCAGTTCTTC
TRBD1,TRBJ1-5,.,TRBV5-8,CASSVGTGLGQPQHF,TGTGCCAGCAGCGTCGGGACAGGCTTAGGGCAGCCCCAGCATTTT
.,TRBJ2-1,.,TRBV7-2,CASSGRYIGEQFF,TGTGCCAGCAGCGGGCGGTATATCGGTGAGCAGTTCTTC
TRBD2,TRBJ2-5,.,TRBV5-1,CASSLRGSGREETQYF,TGCGCCAGCAGCCTACGAGGTAGCGGGAGAGAAGAGACCCAGTACTTC
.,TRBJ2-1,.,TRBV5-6,CASSLAGPGMGFF,TGTGCCAGCAGCTTGGCTGGCCCAGGCATGGGGTTCTTC
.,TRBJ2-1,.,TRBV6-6,CASSYGEEPYNEQFF,TGTGCCAGCAGTTACGGGGAGGAACCCTACAATGAGCAGTTCTTC
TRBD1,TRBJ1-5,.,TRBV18,CASSPGQGNQPQHF,TGTGCCAGCTCACCCGGACAGGGAAATCAGCCCCAGCATTTT
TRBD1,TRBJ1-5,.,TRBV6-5,CASSTGTGRNQPQHF,TGTGCCAGCAGTACAGGGACAGGGCGGAATCAGCCCCAGCATTTT
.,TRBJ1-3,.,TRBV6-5,CASSSGRPSGNTIYF,TGTGCCAGCAGTTCTGGACGCCCCTCTGGAAACACCATATATTTT
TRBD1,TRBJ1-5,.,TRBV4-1,CASSQDPGQGSQPQHF,TGCGCCAGCAGCCAAGATCCGGGACAGGGGAGTCAGCCCCAGCATTTT
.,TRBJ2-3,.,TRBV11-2,CASSPGGTDTQYF,TGTGCCAGCTCGCCAGGGGGGACAGATACGCAGTATTTT
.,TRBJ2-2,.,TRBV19,CASSGTYTGELFF,TGTGCCAGTAGCGGGACTTACACCGGGGAGCTGTTTTTT
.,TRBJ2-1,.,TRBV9,CASSPRRGDTYNEQFF,TGTGCCAGCAGCCCTCGGAGGGGGGACACCTACAATGAGCAGTTCTTC
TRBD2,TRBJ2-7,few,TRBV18,CASSPAGTSGNYEQYF,TGTGCCAGCTCACCCGCGGGGACTAGCGGCAACTACGAGCAGTACTTC
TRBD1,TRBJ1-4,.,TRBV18,CASSPTGTGPSAFNEKLFF,TGTGCCAGCTCACCCACCGGGACAGGCCCTTCCGCCTTCAATGAAAAACTGTTTTTT
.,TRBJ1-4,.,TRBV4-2,CASSPRMGRSEKLFF,TGTGCCAGCAGCCCTCGAATGGGTAGAAGTGAAAAACTGTTTTTT
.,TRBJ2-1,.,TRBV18,CASSPLAVSSYNEQFF,TGTGCCAGCTCACCTCTCGCGGTAAGCTCCTACAATGAGCAGTTCTTC
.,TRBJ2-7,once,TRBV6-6,CASGQQGLGPYEQYF,TGTGCCAGCGGCCAACAGGGCCTCGGGCCCTACGAGCAGTACTTC
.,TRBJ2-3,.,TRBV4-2,CASSQDREFMDF,TGTGCCAGCAGCCAAGATAGGGAGTTCATGGATTTT
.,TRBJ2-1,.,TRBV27,CASRGSSLSEQFF,TGTGCCAGCCGCGGGTCCTCCCTCAGTGAGCAGTTCTTC
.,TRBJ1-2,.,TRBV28,CASSSVQTGPYGYTF,TGTGCCAGCAGTTCGGTTCAGACAGGTCCCTATGGCTACACCTTC
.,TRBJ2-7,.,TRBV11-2,CASSLIRDQSYEQYF,TGTGCCAGCAGCTTGATCCGGGACCAGTCCTACGAGCAGTACTTC
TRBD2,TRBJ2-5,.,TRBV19,CASSRTSGKETQYF,TGTGCCAGTAGTCGGACTAGCGGGAAAGAGACCCAGTACTTC
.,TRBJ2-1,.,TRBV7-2,CASSKASDGEQFF,TGTGCCAGCAGCAAGGCTAGCGACGGTGAGCAGTTCTTC
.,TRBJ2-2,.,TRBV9,CASSVVLGSTGELFF,TGTGCCAGCAGCGTAGTTCTGGGCTCCACCGGGGAGCTGTTTTTT
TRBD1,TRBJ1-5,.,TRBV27,CASSDRVTQPQHF,TGTGCCAGCAGTGACAGGGTTACTCAGCCCCAGCATTTT
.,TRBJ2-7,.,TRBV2,CASSEGAGDSYEQYF,TGTGCCAGCAGTGAAGGGGCGGGTGATTCCTACGAGCAGTACTTC
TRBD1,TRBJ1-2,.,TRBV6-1,CASKFLDREGYTF,TGTGCCAGCAAATTTTTGGACAGGGAGGGCTACACCTTC
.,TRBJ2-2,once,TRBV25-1,CASSTHEGAAGLFF,TGTGCCAGCAGTACCCATGAAGGCGCCGCTGGGCTGTTTTTT
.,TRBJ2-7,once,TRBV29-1,CSASAGAYEQYF,TGCAGCGCATCGGCGGGTGCCTACGAGCAGTACTTC
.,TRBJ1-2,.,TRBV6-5,CASSYLQANYGYTF,TGTGCCAGCAGTTACCTTCAGGCGAACTATGGCTACACCTTC